A selection of T cell receptor beta chains follows, all from one sample in a study of PD-1 blockade in classical Hodgkin lymphoma. Produced via immunoSEQ multiplex PCR; TCRdb's table is partial and in-frame only. Of roughly 20,000 clones in the sample, 60% to 85% were seen once. The sequenced sample was peripheral blood mononuclear cells (PBMCs), obtained before the fourth cycle of nivolumab. The receptors originated from a human donor with classical Hodgkin lymphoma. CDR3s include the opening cysteine and the closing phenylalanine or tryptophan. A D gene is named only where the DNA matches it firmly. Some rows have no size entry. The others give once, few or many, or a class for an expanded clone.

v_gene	abundance	j_gene	d_gene	len	CDR3aa	CDR3nt
TRBV19	once	TRBJ2-7	.	14	CASSIVGGSNEQYF	TGTGCCAGTAGTATAGTAGGCGGGTCTAATGAGCAGTACTTC
TRBV11-1	few	TRBJ1-1	.	15	CASSPRHSPNTEAFF	TGTGCCAGCAGCCCGAGACATTCGCCGAACACTGAAGCTTTCTTT
TRBV27	.	TRBJ2-3	.	12	CASSLPSHPQYF	TGTGCCAGCAGTTTGCCTTCCCACCCGCAGTATTTT
TRBV18	.	TRBJ1-1	.	14	CASSQQKDSTEAFF	TGTGCCAGCTCACAACAAAAGGACAGCACTGAAGCTTTCTTT
TRBV19	few	TRBJ1-5	.	13	CASKSGGPAPQHF	TGTGCCAGTAAATCGGGGGGCCCGGCGCCCCAGCATTTT
TRBV9	.	TRBJ2-3	TRBD2	17	CASSVGLAGGITDTQYF	TGTGCCAGCAGCGTGGGACTAGCGGGGGGAATCACAGATACGCAGTATTTT
TRBV19	few	TRBJ1-2	TRBD1	17	CASSISFGTGGTEGYTF	TGTGCCAGTAGTATTTCGTTTGGGACAGGGGGAACGGAAGGCTACACCTTC
TRBV7-6	.	TRBJ2-7	.	16	CASSFAPHTSSYEQYF	TGTGCCAGCAGCTTTGCTCCTCACACCAGCTCCTACGAGCAGTACTTC
TRBV5-4	.	TRBJ2-7	TRBD2	15	CASSFSGTITYEQYF	TGTGCCAGCAGCTTCTCCGGGACTATCACCTACGAGCAGTACTTC
TRBV27	once	TRBJ1-1	.	14	CASSRGVGTSEAFF	TGTGCCAGCAGTAGGGGTGTCGGGACCTCTGAAGCTTTCTTT
TRBV6-1	.	TRBJ1-2	.	10	CASGDRGYTF	TGTGCCAGCGGGGATCGGGGCTACACCTTC
TRBV29-1	.	TRBJ2-1	.	15	CSVTHRTSSYNEQFF	TGCAGCGTGACCCACAGGACGAGCTCCTACAATGAGCAGTTCTTC
TRBV5-4	.	TRBJ2-7	.	14	CASSLGGISYEQYF	TGTGCCAGCAGCTTGGGCGGGATATCCTACGAGCAGTACTTC
TRBV5-1	.	TRBJ2-3	.	13	CASSRGLQDTQYF	TGCGCCAGCAGCCGGGGGTTACAGGATACGCAGTATTTT
TRBV21-1	.	TRBJ1-1	.	18	CASSPFLGQGAIGIEAFF	TGTGCCAGCTCCCCTTTTTTGGGACAGGGTGCGATCGGGATTGAAGCTTTCTTT
TRBV25-1	.	TRBJ1-1	.	14	CASKARGADTEAFF	TGTGCCAGCAAGGCTCGGGGGGCTGACACTGAAGCTTTCTTT
TRBV7-2	.	TRBJ2-5	TRBD2	19	CASSLRGVSLAGGRETQYF	TGTGCCAGCAGCTTAAGGGGAGTTTCACTAGCGGGGGGGCGAGAGACCCAGTACTTC
TRBV11-3	.	TRBJ2-7	.	17	CASSLDVGGGVPYEQYF	TGTGCCAGCAGCTTAGATGTCGGGGGCGGGGTTCCCTACGAGCAGTACTTC
TRBV5-1	.	TRBJ2-5	TRBD2	17	CASSLWGQGLAEETQYF	TGCGCCAGCAGCTTGTGGGGACAGGGACTAGCGGAAGAGACCCAGTACTTC